This T cell receptor beta chain was sequenced for a study of CD8 T cells in Susac syndrome. Germline CDR1 GTSNPN, CDR2 SVGIG (reference sequence). With V trimmed by 4 bases and J by 2 bases, 5 bases remained unmatched. CDR3 length: 14 amino acids. With random hexamers, about 0.45 to 1 ug RNA was reverse transcribed. Each CDR3 protein gets one entry after TCRdb re-called the immunoSEQ multiplex PCR reads with MiXCR. This sample carries under 250,000 distinct CDR3 sequences, 80% to 95% of them seen once, and the ten largest clones take 0.055% to 0.075%. The chain has TRBV30 and TRBJ1-3; 7 bases are shared with TRBD1. The source material was CD4+ T cells from PBMCs. This TCR was recovered from a human donor with multiple sclerosis. CDR3 DNA sequence: TGTGCCTGGAACTTCCAGGGGGCTGGAAACACCATATATTTT. It codes for CAWNFQGAGNTIYF.